This TCR beta chain originates from a study of shared clonotypes between healthy human individuals. The deep-level immunoSEQ assay was used. Data came from immunoSEQ multiplex PCR; TCRdb stores just in-frame clones and leaves some out. The table shows about 680,000 clones, with over 65% occurring only once. Healthy HIV-negative adults without recent acute infections or vaccinations served as donors. Germline CDR1 reads KGHSH; CDR2 reads LQKENI. With V trimmed by 3 bases and J by 5 bases, 6 bases remained unmatched. This CDR3 region has 15 residues. The rearrangement joins TRBV18 to TRBJ1-5; 8 bases fit TRBD1. The sample consisted of memory CD4+ T cells sorted from blood. Sample subset: CD45RA-negative fraction. The sequence derives from a woman under 40 in good health. The CDR3 DNA sequence: TGTGCCAGCTCACCGGGGCAGGGGGCTTATCAGCCCCAGCATTTT. It specifies CASSPGQGAYQPQHF. The whole variable domain, filled in from reference TRBV18 and TRBJ1-5, reads NAGVMQNPRHLVRRRGQEARLRCSPMKGHSHVYWYRQLPEEGLKFMVYLQKENIIDESGMPKERFSAEFPKEGPSILRIQQVVRGDSAAYFCASSPGQGAYQPQHFGDGTRLSIL.